A single sample gave rise to the 20 T cell receptor beta chains below, sequenced in a study of CD8 T cells in ankylosing spondylitis. TCRdb itself ran the 5' RACE reads through MiXCR, one entry per CDR3 protein. The sample comprises some 95,000 distinct CDR3 sequences, about 8.8% of which are singletons, and roughly 4.6% rests with the top ten. The sequenced sample consisted of blood, either unsorted or a sorted T cell fraction (not recorded which). The receptors stem from a male donor with ankylosing spondylitis or in good health (not recorded which).

This clonotype has just one count. V and J are TRBV7-9 and TRBJ2-3; 8 bases are shared with TRBD2. The CDR3 runs to 17 residues. V trimming: 4 bases; J trimming: 2 bases; junction bases outside the gene matches: 11. CDR1 is SEHNR and CDR2 is FQNEAQ in the germline V gene (reference sequence). The CDR3 is CASSSLLAGRHTDTQYF. CDR3 DNA: TGTGCCAGCAGCTCCCTTTTAGCGGGGAGGCACACAGATACGCAGTATTTT.

This clonotype has at least ten counts. The genes are TRBV12-3 or TRBV12-4 and TRBJ2-3; D remains unclear. The CDR3 spans 16 residues. The V and J ends lost 0 bases and 0 bases respectively, with 10 bases between them. The CDR3 DNA follows: TGTGCCAGCAGTTTAGCGCACGGCCTGAGCACAGATACGCAGTATTTT. Protein product: CASSLAHGLSTDTQYF.

This clonotype was detected many times. The chain recombines TRBV20-1 with TRBJ2-6; 7 bases are a match to TRBD2. Germline lookup yields CDR1 DFQATT and CDR2 SNEGSKA (reference sequence). V gave up 6 bases and J gave up 0 bases; unmatched junction bases: 14. The CDR3 is 18 amino acids. The DNA of the CDR3 is TGCAGTGCCTACTCCGGGACTACGACGCTCTCTGGGGCCAACGTCCTGACTTTC. Protein: CSAYSGTTTLSGANVLTF.

This clonotype was recorded many times. J is TRBJ1-1 and V is TRBV5-1, with no clear D. There are 15 residues in the CDR3. Trimming pared 0 bases from V and 1 base from J, leaving 10 bases between. From germline, CDR1 is SGHRS and CDR2 YFSETQ. The CDR3 nucleotides are TGCGCCAGCAGCTTGGAGGGATTAGGGAACACTGAAGCTTTCTTT. This encodes CASSLEGLGNTEAFF.

In regard to this clonotype: A much larger clone sits a single nucleotide away, making a read error possible. The chain carries TRBV20-1 and TRBJ2-7; TRBD2 agrees at 10 bases. This CDR3 has 12 amino acids. Germline CDR1 reads DFQATT; CDR2 reads SNEGSKA (reference sequence). The CDR3 loop reads CSTSGDNYEQYF. Written as DNA, the CDR3 is TGCAGTACTAGCGGGGACAACTACGAGCAGTACTTC.

The rearrangement uses TRBV5-1 and TRBJ2-7; D gene unclear. The V and J ends lost 0 bases and 12 bases respectively, with 13 bases between them. Germline CDR1 and CDR2: SGHRS and YFSETQ. The CDR3 contains 12 residues. As DNA, the CDR3 is TGCGCCAGCAGCTTGGATGGAAAGTGGTTGTACTTC. This codes for CASSLDGKWLYF.

This clonotype was observed many times. The rearrangement links TRBV4-1 to TRBJ2-7; 7 bases line up with TRBD2. Germline CDR1 reads MGHRA; CDR2 reads YSYEKL. The CDR3 covers 16 residues. Unmatched junction bases numbered 12, after V lost 3 bases and J lost 4 bases. CDR3 nucleotides: TGCGCCAGCAGCCATGGGAGGGGTGAGAAGGGGTACGAGCAGTACTTC. It yields the protein CASSHGRGEKGYEQYF.

This clonotype has a count of ten or more. CDR3 DNA sequence: TGTGCCAGCAGCCGTGAGGTGACAGATACGCAGTATTTT. This codes for CASSREVTDTQYF. The chain combines TRBV7-9 with TRBJ2-3; D gene unclear. The CDR3 spans 13 residues. CDR1 SEHNR and CDR2 FQNEAQ come from the germline V gene (reference sequence). V dropped 5 bases and J dropped 3 bases, with 9 bases sitting between them.

This clonotype was counted a few times. The rearrangement uses TRBV7-9 and TRBJ2-7, with 9 bases identical to TRBD1. Germline CDR1 reads SEHNR; CDR2 reads FQNEAQ (reference sequence). The CDR3 covers 15 residues. Trimming cost V 4 bases and J 5 bases; bases outside gene matches: 9. CDR3 bases: TGTGCCAGCAGCTCGACCGGGACAGGGATAGACGAGCAGTACTTC. Its protein is CASSSTGTGIDEQYF.

In this sample, this clonotype turned up many times. The genes are TRBV20-1 and TRBJ2-5, with TRBD2 as a possible D gene (5 bases). The CDR3 length is 13 residues. Germline lookup yields CDR1 DFQATT and CDR2 SNEGSKA (reference sequence). The V and J ends lost 3 bases and 4 bases respectively, with 12 bases between them. The CDR3 protein is CSASLDFGETQYF. The CDR3 DNA follows: TGCAGTGCTAGTTTGGACTTTGGAGAGACCCAGTACTTC.

This clonotype was counted many times. The J gene is TRBJ2-3, the V gene TRBV2; 8 bases fit TRBD2. The CDR3 is 15 amino acids. The V segment lost 6 bases and the J segment 5 bases; nucleotides outside the gene matches: 10. CDR1 and CDR2 from the germline V gene are SNHLY and FYNNEI. The CDR3 sequence is CASSLRASGQDTQYF. For the CDR3, the DNA is TGTGCCAGCAGCCTCCGGGCTAGCGGGCAAGATACGCAGTATTTT. Full variable domain (outside the CDR3, taken from reference TRBV2 and TRBJ2-3): EPEVTQTPSHQVTQMGQEVILRCVPISNHLYFYWYRQILGQKVEFLVSFYNNEISEKSEIFDDQFSVERPDGSNFTLKIRSTKLEDSAMYFCASSLRASGQDTQYFGPGTRLTVL.

This clonotype appeared many times. V and J are TRBV3-1 and TRBJ2-1, with a tentative D call TRBD2 (6 bases). Germline V gives CDR1 LGHDT, CDR2 YNNKEL (reference sequence). V was clipped by 1 base and J by 11 bases, with 18 bases between them. The CDR3 is made up of 15 amino acids. In DNA form, the CDR3 reads TGTGCCAGCAGCCAAGTCTCGGGGGACGGATCAAAGCAGTTCTTC. This gives the protein CASSQVSGDGSKQFF.

The J gene is TRBJ2-1, the V gene TRBV3-1, with no clear D. The germline V gene has CDR1 LGHDT and CDR2 YNNKEL (reference sequence). This CDR3 is built from 16 residues. The ends were cut back, 5 bases at V and 0 bases at J, with 14 bases in the middle. The CDR3 DNA reads as TGTGCCAGCAGCGACATAGGTACCAACTCCTACAATGAGCAGTTCTTC. Translation: CASSDIGTNSYNEQFF.

This clonotype was recorded at least ten times. The chain has TRBV20-1 and TRBJ1-2; no firm D call. Germline V gene lookup returns CDR1 DFQATT and CDR2 SNEGSKA (reference sequence). CDR3 length: 12 amino acids. V lost 0 bases, J lost 5 bases, and 7 bases lay in between. CDR3: CSARDRQYGYTF. CDR3 DNA: TGCAGTGCTAGAGACAGACAATATGGCTACACCTTC.

There are many counts of this clonotype. The chain joins TRBV29-1 to TRBJ2-3; a possible D gene is TRBD1 (6 bases). V was clipped by 3 bases and J by 5 bases, with 12 bases between them. CDR1 is SQVTM, CDR2 ANQGSEA, per germline. The CDR3 covers 13 residues. CDR3 residues: CSVDRGQGDTQYF. CDR3 sequence (DNA): TGCAGCGTTGACAGGGGTCAGGGAGATACGCAGTATTTT.

This clonotype was counted only a few times. This chain uses TRBV7-9 with TRBJ2-5; D is undetermined. Germline V lookup: CDR1 SEHNR, CDR2 FQNEAQ (reference sequence). The ends were cut back, 3 bases at V and 9 bases at J, with 14 bases in the middle. The CDR3 length is 13 residues. CDR3 loop: CASSLGPGGAQYF. CDR3 coding DNA: TGTGCCAGCAGCTTGGGCCCCGGTGGGGCCCAGTACTTC.

This clonotype was detected ten times or more. V and J are TRBV7-6 and TRBJ2-5, with D hard to call. The CDR3 covers 15 residues. V was trimmed by 6 bases and J by 4 bases, leaving 18 bases between them. Per germline, CDR1 SGHVS and CDR2 FNYEAQ. The CDR3 region is CASSLTLLLGETQYF. CDR3 in DNA: TGTGCCAGCAGTCTTACCCTTCTTCTAGGAGAGACCCAGTACTTC.

At least ten counts were recorded for this clonotype. The genes are TRBV7-2 and TRBJ1-6, with D unresolved. Germline assignment: CDR1 SGHTA and CDR2 FQGNSA. V was pared by 0 bases and J by 9 bases, with 15 bases between. This CDR3 spans 16 amino acids. The CDR3 protein is CASSLAQSAPGSPLHF. The CDR3 DNA is TGTGCCAGCAGCTTAGCCCAAAGCGCACCGGGTTCACCCCTCCACTTT. Full variable domain (rest looked up from reference TRBV7-2 and TRBJ1-6): GAGVSQSPSNKVTEKGKDVELRCDPISGHTALYWYRQSLGQGLEFLIYFQGNSAPDKSGLPSDRFSAERTGGSVSTLTIQRTQQEDSAVYLCASSLAQSAPGSPLHFGNGTRLTVT.

The V and J genes are TRBV7-3 and TRBJ1-1, with a possible D match to TRBD1 (6 bases). Per the germline V gene, CDR1 is SGHTA and CDR2 is FQGTGA. The CDR3 is 14 residues long. Trimming removed 2 bases at V and 1 base at J, with 8 bases between. CDR3 loop: CASSLLGGNTEAFF. The CDR3 nucleotides are TGTGCCAGCAGCTTACTAGGGGGGAACACTGAAGCTTTCTTT.

Concerning this clonotype: A read error is possible here, since a much larger clone lies one base away. The chain joins TRBV5-6 to TRBJ2-7; TRBD2 agrees at 9 bases. After removal of 8 bases from V and 3 bases from J, the junction contained 6 bases not matched to a gene. Germline CDR1 SGHDT, CDR2 YYEEEE. The CDR3 has 13 amino acids. CDR3 protein: CARSGGLGYEQYF. Written as DNA, the CDR3 is TGTGCCAGGAGCGGGGGGCTCGGCTACGAGCAGTACTTC.